This T cell receptor (beta chain) was captured in a study of Graves' ophthalmopathy and Graves' hyperthyroidism. This clonotype was detected ten times or more. Its antigen is not known. CDR3 size: 16 residues. Germline V gene sequence: CDR1 MGHRA, CDR2 YSYEKL. The J segment lost 5 bases and the V segment lost 2 bases, leaving 9 bases of the junction unmatched. Out of around 9.4 ml of fresh peripheral blood, PBMCs were obtained. Study results and caveats: For predicting ophthalmopathy progression, the model had 70.59% sensitivity and approximately 77% specificity. The authors also found most expanded thyroid clonotypes above 0.001 frequency in blood.

RNA transcripts were the template, and TCR beta CDR3 regions were amplified from them. Scientists carried out first-round RT-PCR using HTBI primers and then a second-round multiplex PCR. TCRdb re-called the multiplex PCR reads through MiXCR, storing one row per CDR3 protein. The table lists about 410,000 distinct CDR3 sequences, about a sixth of them singletons, with around 1.4% in the top ten. The sequenced sample consisted of peripheral blood. The sequence came from a woman aged 18-29 years with Graves' ophthalmopathy. The chain combines TRBV4-1 with TRBJ2-7; 10 positions agree with TRBD1. Written as DNA, the CDR3 is TGCGCCAGCAGCCAACGCCAGACAGGGGGCATCCACGAGCAGTACTTC. As protein: CASSQRQTGGIHEQYF.